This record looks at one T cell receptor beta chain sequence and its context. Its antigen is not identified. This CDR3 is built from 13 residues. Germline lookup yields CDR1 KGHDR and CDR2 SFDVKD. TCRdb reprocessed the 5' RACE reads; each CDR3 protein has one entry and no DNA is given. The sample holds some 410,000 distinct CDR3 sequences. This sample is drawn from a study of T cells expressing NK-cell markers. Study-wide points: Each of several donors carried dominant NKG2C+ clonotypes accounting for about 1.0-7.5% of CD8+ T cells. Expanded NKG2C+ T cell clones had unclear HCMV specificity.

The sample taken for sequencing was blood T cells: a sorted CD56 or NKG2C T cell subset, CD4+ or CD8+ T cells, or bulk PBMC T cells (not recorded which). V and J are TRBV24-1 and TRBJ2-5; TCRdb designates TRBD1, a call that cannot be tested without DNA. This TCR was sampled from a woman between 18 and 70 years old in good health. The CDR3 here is CATSDGGGETQYF.